What follows are 26 T cell receptor beta chains derived from one specimen sequenced in a study of OX40 agonist ivuxolimab in advanced cancers. Using immunoSEQ multiplex PCR, the repertoire was profiled, and TCRdb retains in-frame clones only, with some absent. The data show 130,000 or so clones, approximately 94% seen once. Specimen: CD4+ or CD8+ T cells sorted from blood, collected in a trial of the OX40 agonist ivuxolimab. Receptors were obtained from an adult with an advanced solid tumor such as melanoma, head and neck, liver or kidney cancer.

The chain joins TRBV5-4 to TRBJ1-2; a weak D match, TRBD1 (6 bases). Germline CDR1 SGHNT, CDR2 YYREEE (reference sequence). The CDR3 spans 14 residues. The V end lost 2 bases, the J end lost 4 bases, and 12 bases lay between the germline ends. CDR3 region: CASSFEGGLYGYTF. The CDR3 region has the DNA TGTGCCAGCAGCTTTGAAGGGGGTCTCTATGGCTACACCTTC.

J is TRBJ1-3 and V is TRBV7-2, with a possible D match to TRBD1 (5 bases). The V end lost 2 bases, the J end lost 0 bases, and 11 bases lay between the germline ends. Germline-derived CDR1 and CDR2 are SGHTA and FQGNSA. There are 16 residues in the CDR3. The CDR3 sequence: CASSLRGVPSGNTIYF. The CDR3 DNA reads as TGTGCCAGCAGCTTACGAGGGGTCCCCTCTGGAAACACCATATATTTT. The complete variable domain, with remaining parts taken from reference TRBV7-2 and TRBJ1-3, reads GAGVSQSPSNKVTEKGKDVELRCDPISGHTALYWYRQSLGQGLEFLIYFQGNSAPDKSGLPSDRFSAERTGGSVSTLTIQRTQQEDSAVYLCASSLRGVPSGNTIYFGEGSWLTVV.

The V gene is TRBV7-3, the J gene TRBJ2-5, with TRBD1 matching 7 bases. V was pared by 5 bases and J by 7 bases, with 7 bases of the junction left unmatched. Germline-derived CDR1 and CDR2 are SGHTA and FQGTGA. The CDR3 runs to 13 residues. CDR3 bases: TGTGCCAGCAGCCGTATCGAGGGGGCGACCCAGTACTTC. It specifies CASSRIEGATQYF.

The genes are TRBV7-2 and TRBJ2-5; 8 bases align to TRBD2. Germline values: CDR1 SGHTA, CDR2 FQGNSA. J was trimmed by 1 base and V by 2 bases; bases with no gene match: 3. The CDR3 is 15 residues long. CDR3 sequence: CASSLLRGGQETQYF. The CDR3 nucleotides read TGTGCCAGCAGCTTACTTCGGGGGGGCCAAGAGACCCAGTACTTC.

The rearrangement joins TRBV19 to TRBJ1-2, with TRBD1 identical over 11 bases. V gave up 3 bases and J gave up 4 bases; unmatched junction bases: 10. The CDR3 runs to 17 residues. In germline, CDR1 is LNHDA, CDR2 SQIVND (reference sequence). DNA of the CDR3: TGTGCCAGTAGTATCCCCCCCCGGACAGGGGGCACCTATGGCTACACCTTC. Protein product: CASSIPPRTGGTYGYTF.

V and J are TRBV6-4 and TRBJ1-1; D remains ambiguous. Germline V lookup: CDR1 MRHNA, CDR2 SNTAGT. The CDR3 is made up of 13 amino acids. V was shortened by 6 bases and J by 6 bases, with 14 bases between the two germline ends. CDR3 in amino acids: CASRQSSSAEAFF. In DNA, the CDR3 is TGTGCCAGCAGGCAGAGTTCTAGCGCTGAAGCTTTCTTT.

The chain employs TRBV11-2 and TRBJ1-2, with D possibly matching TRBD1 (5 bases). The CDR3 sequence is 15 residues long. The V and J ends lost 4 bases and 7 bases respectively, with 19 bases between them. Germline CDR1 is SGHAT and CDR2 is FQNNGV. This chain's CDR3 is CASSWDRDPRGGYTF. CDR3 DNA sequence: TGTGCCAGCAGCTGGGACCGGGACCCAAGAGGTGGCTACACCTTC. The whole variable domain, remainder taken from reference TRBV11-2 and TRBJ1-2, is EAGVAQSPRYKIIEKRQSVAFWCNPISGHATLYWYQQILGQGPKLLIQFQNNGVVDDSQLPKDRFSAERLKGVDSTLKIQPAKLEDSAVYLCASSWDRDPRGGYTFGSGTRLTVV.

The chain recombines TRBV11-2 with TRBJ2-7; the D gene could be TRBD1 or TRBD2 (5 bases each). CDR1 and CDR2 (germline): SGHAT, FQNNGV. Between the trimmed V and J ends, which lost 5 bases and 2 bases, there was a span of 25 bases. The length of the CDR3 is 18 residues. CDR3 in DNA: TGTGCCAGCAGCGCTGCGTGGGACCTTCGCCGGCCCACCTACGAGCAGTACTTC. The encoded protein is CASSAAWDLRRPTYEQYF.

The chain combines TRBV5-1 with TRBJ1-3, with D uncertain. The CDR3 totals 14 residues. Germline loops: CDR1 SGHRS, CDR2 YFSETQ. Trimming pared 1 base from V and 0 bases from J, leaving 5 bases between. The CDR3 region is CASSLTGSGNTIYF. CDR3 DNA sequence: TGCGCCAGCAGCTTGACCGGCTCTGGAAACACCATATATTTT.

The V call is TRBV6-1, the J call TRBJ1-1, with unresolved D. The germline CDR1 and CDR2 sequences are MNHNS and SASEGT. V lost 8 bases and J 7 bases, leaving 20 bases between the germline ends. The CDR3 totals 14 residues. CDR3 nucleotides: TGTGCCAGCCGGACGGGAGTTTGGAGTTTTGAAGCTTTCTTT. Protein: CASRTGVWSFEAFF.

The chain is built from TRBV6-1 and TRBJ1-4, with 7 positions matching TRBD1. Germline assignment: CDR1 MNHNS and CDR2 SASEGT. The CDR3 consists of 15 residues. With 0 bases clipped from V and 7 bases from J, the junction kept 5 bases outside the gene matches. Here the CDR3 reads CASSEAKRGREKLFF. In DNA form, the CDR3 reads TGTGCCAGCAGTGAAGCGAAGAGGGGGCGTGAAAAACTGTTTTTT.

This rearrangement joins TRBV5-8 to TRBJ2-1; possibly TRBD1 for D (6 bases). The V end lost 0 bases, the J end lost 0 bases, and 13 bases lay between the germline ends. The germline V gene has CDR1 SGHTS and CDR2 YDEGEE. The CDR3 is 17 amino acids. The DNA for the CDR3 is TGTGCCAGCAGCTTGGCCCCTACAGGGAGCTCCTACAATGAGCAGTTCTTC. Its protein is CASSLAPTGSSYNEQFF.

This chain joins TRBV21-1 and TRBJ1-1. TRBV21-1 is a documented pseudogene. The CDR3 has 13 residues. The CDR3 nucleotides are TGTGCCAGCAGCAAACCCCTGAGGACTGAAGCTTTCTTT. The encoded protein is CASSKPLRTEAFF.

V and J are TRBV28 and TRBJ1-2; 8 bases are shared with TRBD1. CDR1 is MDHEN and CDR2 is SYDVKM in the germline V gene. The V and J ends lost 2 bases and 2 bases, in that order; junction bases with no gene match: 7. This CDR3 has 16 residues. CDR3 amino acids: CASSLATGATNYGYTF. The CDR3 DNA sequence: TGTGCCAGCAGTTTAGCGACAGGGGCGACAAACTATGGCTACACCTTC.

The chain has TRBV7-2 and TRBJ2-7; tentative D call: TRBD2 (6 bases). With 2 bases removed from V and 6 bases from J, the gap between germline ends came to 20 bases. This CDR3 spans 16 amino acids. CDR1 SGHTA and CDR2 FQGNSA come from the germline V gene. The CDR3 DNA sequence: TGTGCCAGCAGCTTAAACTTTGGGCAGGGAGGATTCGAGCAGTACTTC. Encoded protein: CASSLNFGQGGFEQYF.

The rearrangement joins TRBV21-1 to TRBJ1-5. TRBV21-1 is tagged as a pseudogene. The CDR3 is 11 residues long. The CDR3 sequence is CPPFLDGPQHF. The CDR3 DNA reads as TGTCCGCCCTTTCTCGATGGGCCCCAGCATTTT.

The chain carries TRBV9 and TRBJ1-2; TRBD1 matches at 11 bases. V trimming: 3 bases; J trimming: 8 bases; junction bases outside the gene matches: 6. The CDR3 sequence is 14 residues long. Germline lookup yields CDR1 SGDLS and CDR2 YYNGEE. CDR3 loop: CASSGMDRGPGYTF. As DNA, the CDR3 is TGTGCCAGCAGCGGGATGGACAGGGGGCCAGGCTACACCTTC.

The chain links TRBV19 to TRBJ1-1; D is unresolved. This CDR3 region has 13 residues. V gave up 8 bases and J gave up 0 bases, with 10 bases separating them. Germline V CDR1 and CDR2: LNHDA, SQIVND (reference sequence). The CDR3 loop reads CASCSPLNTEAFF. The CDR3 DNA sequence: TGTGCCAGTTGCAGCCCATTGAACACTGAAGCTTTCTTT.

The chain links TRBV5-1 to TRBJ2-1; a weak D match, TRBD1 (6 bases). CDR1 and CDR2 from the germline V gene are SGHRS and YFSETQ. V dropped 2 bases and J dropped 9 bases, with 18 bases sitting between them. The length of the CDR3 is 15 residues. CDR3 DNA: TGCGCCAGCAGCTTTGGGGCAGGGGTGAAGGGTGAGCAGTTCTTC. Amino acid sequence: CASSFGAGVKGEQFF.

V usage is TRBV6-6 and J usage is TRBJ2-3; 9 nucleotides line up with TRBD2. V shed 7 bases and J 7 bases; nucleotides not matched to a gene: 6. The CDR3 is 13 residues long. The germline V gene encodes CDR1 MNHNY and CDR2 SVGAGI (reference sequence). CDR3 nucleotide sequence: TGTGCCAGCATAGCGGGAGCAGGAAATACGCAGTATTTT. Translation: CASIAGAGNTQYF.

V usage is TRBV5-6 and J usage is TRBJ2-7; either TRBD1 or TRBD2 may fit D (5 bases each). The CDR3 has 11 residues. Germline CDR1 is SGHDT and CDR2 is YYEEEE. V was trimmed by 6 bases and J by 6 bases, leaving 10 bases between them. The CDR3 region is CASNWGSEQYF. The CDR3 nucleotides read TGTGCCAGCAACTGGGGGAGCGAGCAGTACTTC. The complete variable domain, with remaining parts taken from reference TRBV5-6 and TRBJ2-7, reads DAGVTQSPTHLIKTRGQQVTLRCSPKSGHDTVSWYQQALGQGPQFIFQYYEEEERQRGNFPDRFSGHQFPNYSSELNVNALLLGDSALYLCASNWGSEQYFGPGTRLTVT.

The chain uses TRBV7-2 and TRBJ2-5; 9 bases agree with TRBD1. J gave up 5 bases and V 4 bases, and 11 bases lay outside the gene matches. This CDR3 has 16 amino acids. Germline CDR1 and CDR2: SGHTA and FQGNSA. The CDR3: CASSSRPRGQGETQYF. The CDR3 region has the DNA TGTGCCAGCAGCTCCCGCCCGCGGGGACAGGGTGAGACCCAGTACTTC.

J is TRBJ2-2 and V is TRBV5-1, with a tentative D call TRBD2 (5 bases). V lost 0 bases and J lost 6, with 21 bases in between. The CDR3 spans 18 residues. CDR1 is SGHRS and CDR2 is YFSETQ in the germline V gene. CDR3 sequence: CASSLALMSGSQAGELFF. The CDR3, as DNA: TGCGCCAGCAGCTTGGCCCTTATGAGCGGTTCGCAGGCCGGGGAGCTGTTTTTT.

The chain uses TRBV25-1 and TRBJ2-7; D possibly corresponds to TRBD1 (5 bases). Trimming cost V 1 base and J 5 bases, with 15 bases left between them. The CDR3 is made up of 15 amino acids. The V gene's germline CDR1 is MGHDK and CDR2 SYGVNS. The CDR3 spells CASSESRAGLHEQYF. The CDR3 DNA is TGTGCCAGCAGTGAATCCAGGGCAGGGTTACACGAGCAGTACTTC.

The V and J genes are TRBV10-2 and TRBJ1-5; a possible D gene is TRBD1 (6 bases). Germline CDR1 and CDR2: WSHSY and SAAADI. The CDR3 has 15 residues. Trimming cost V 0 bases and J 6 bases, with 12 bases left between them. The CDR3 loop is CASSESGGPGQPQHF. CDR3 nucleotide sequence: TGCGCCAGCAGTGAGTCTGGGGGGCCGGGTCAGCCCCAGCATTTT.

The J gene is TRBJ1-1, the V gene TRBV27; D uncertain. Germline lookup yields CDR1 MNHEY and CDR2 SMNVEV (reference sequence). The germline V and J ends were trimmed by 5 bases and 1 base, with 17 bases remaining between them. The CDR3 covers 16 residues. The CDR3 loop reads CASSKTPGVPNTEAFF. The CDR3 DNA reads as TGTGCCAGCAGTAAGACACCCGGGGTCCCGAACACTGAAGCTTTCTTT.